The 21 T cell receptor beta chains below all came from one sample that was sequenced in a study of CD8 T cells in Susac syndrome. After extraction with the RNeasy kit, roughly 0.45 to 1 ug of the RNA was reverse transcribed using random hexamers. TCRdb processed the immunoSEQ multiplex PCR reads anew with MiXCR; each CDR3 protein has one entry. This sample has roughly 250,000 distinct CDR3 sequences, with approximately 95% found just once. Input material: CD4+ T cells from PBMCs. All receptors come from a human donor with Susac syndrome.

This chain's CDR3 is CASSLVAHPNSNQPQHF. CDR3 DNA sequence: TGTGCCAGCAGCTTGGTTGCTCATCCGAATAGCAATCAGCCCCAGCATTTT. The chain employs TRBV7-8 and TRBJ1-5; D ambiguous. V shed 3 bases and J shed 0 bases, with 15 bases lying between them. The CDR3 loop spans 17 amino acids. Germline V lookup: CDR1 SGHVS, CDR2 FQNEAQ.

The rearrangement links TRBV18 to TRBJ2-7, with D hard to call. V dropped 3 bases and J dropped 5 bases, with 11 bases sitting between them. The V gene's germline CDR1 is KGHSH and CDR2 LQKENI. This CDR3 has 13 amino acids. CDR3 loop: CASSPGHWNEQYF. In DNA, the CDR3 is TGTGCCAGCTCACCCGGCCATTGGAACGAGCAGTACTTC.

The chain employs TRBV7-9 and TRBJ2-3; D ambiguous. CDR1 and CDR2 from the germline V gene are SEHNR and FQNEAQ (reference sequence). Trimming removed 5 bases at V and 3 bases at J, with 9 bases between. CDR3 length: 13 residues. CDR3 region: CASSAVGTDTQYF. CDR3 sequence (DNA): TGTGCCAGCAGCGCCGTGGGGACAGATACGCAGTATTTT.

CDR3 region: CASSQPPAGTYGYTF. CDR3 sequence (DNA): TGTGCCAGCAGCCAACCACCGGCAGGGACCTATGGCTACACCTTC. V usage is TRBV9 and J usage is TRBJ1-2, with D possibly matching TRBD1 (5 bases). V lost 4 bases and J lost 4, with 17 bases in between. The CDR3 has 15 amino acids. In germline, CDR1 is SGDLS, CDR2 YYNGEE.

This sequence joins TRBV4-1 and TRBJ1-2; D gene unclear. CDR1 is MGHRA, CDR2 YSYEKL, per germline. This CDR3 comprises 13 residues. V shed 0 bases and J shed 7 bases, with 9 bases lying between them. The CDR3 DNA is TGCGCCAGCAGCCAAGATGAAGGGTCTGGCTACACCTTC. Protein product: CASSQDEGSGYTF.

V gene TRBV11-2 combines with J gene TRBJ2-3, with 8 bases identical to TRBD1. The CDR3 contains 13 residues. CDR1 and CDR2 from the germline V gene are SGHAT and FQNNGV. V trimming: 5 bases; J trimming: 5 bases; junction bases outside the gene matches: 3. CDR3 residues: CASSLTGVDTQYF. CDR3 nucleotides: TGTGCCAGCAGCCTGACAGGGGTAGATACGCAGTATTTT.

The rearrangement links TRBV25-1 to TRBJ2-7; 8 bases are a match to TRBD2. The CDR3 totals 13 residues. Germline-derived CDR1 and CDR2 are MGHDK and SYGVNS. The trim removed 4 bases at V and 4 bases at J, leaving 3 bases unmatched. The CDR3 is CASSVVAGYEQYF. The CDR3 DNA is TGTGCCAGCAGTGTCGTAGCGGGATACGAGCAGTACTTC.

V usage is TRBV27 and J usage is TRBJ1-2; D is uncertain. Germline V gene data show CDR1 as MNHEY and CDR2 as SMNVEV (reference sequence). V lost 6 bases and J lost 3, with 14 bases in between. The CDR3 is made up of 14 amino acids. CDR3 in amino acids: CASRGRTWDYGYTF. CDR3 in DNA: TGTGCCAGCAGGGGTAGGACCTGGGACTATGGCTACACCTTC.

The chain recombines TRBV12-3 or TRBV12-4 with TRBJ1-5; unclear D gene. Trimming shortened V by 7 bases and J by 7 bases, and 14 bases separated the two germline ends. This CDR3 is 13 amino acids long. CDR3 coding DNA: TGTGCCAGCACCACCCAGATCGGGCAGCCCCAGCATTTT. Residues: CASTTQIGQPQHF.

The rearrangement links TRBV28 to TRBJ2-7, with a tentative D call TRBD2 (5 bases). Trimming stripped 6 bases from V and 4 bases from J, with 16 bases between. The germline V gene has CDR1 MDHEN and CDR2 SYDVKM. The CDR3 contains 14 residues. CDR3 coding DNA: TGTGCCAGCAGAAAGGCCCCGGGATTGTACGAGCAGTACTTC. It is translated as CASRKAPGLYEQYF. The variable domain in full, with the rest retrieved from reference TRBV28 and TRBJ2-7, is DVKVTQSSRYLVKRTGEKVFLECVQDMDHENMFWYRQDPGLGLRLIYFSYDVKMKEKGDIPEGYSVSREKKERFSLILESASTNQTSMYLCASRKAPGLYEQYFGPGTRLTVT.

The chain has TRBV9 and TRBJ2-1; 9 bases line up with TRBD2. This CDR3 region has 14 residues. CDR1 and CDR2 from the germline V gene are SGDLS and YYNGEE. V lost 2 bases to trimming and J lost 8 bases; unmatched junction nucleotides: 5. CDR3 sequence (DNA): TGTGCCAGCAGCGTCACTAGCGGGTGGGATGAGCAGTTCTTC. Protein product: CASSVTSGWDEQFF.

This clonotype showed up just once. The V and J genes are TRBV12-5 and TRBJ2-5, with unresolved D. V lost 6 bases and J lost 5, with 10 bases in between. CDR1 LGHNT and CDR2 FRNRAP come from the germline V gene. The CDR3 has 12 residues. CDR3 DNA: TGTGCTAGTGGGCAATGGGTGGAGACCCAGTACTTC. Translation gives CASGQWVETQYF.

This sequence joins TRBV20-1 and TRBJ2-7; 10 positions agree with TRBD2. With V trimmed by 4 bases and J by 4 bases, 4 bases remained unmatched. The CDR3 contains 13 residues. Germline V gives CDR1 DFQATT, CDR2 SNEGSKA (reference sequence). The CDR3 is CSATLTSGYEQYF. CDR3 DNA sequence: TGCAGTGCTACCCTGACTAGCGGGTACGAGCAGTACTTC.

This clonotype occurred once. This chain connects TRBV9 to TRBJ2-1; D call uncertain. CDR3 length: 16 amino acids. Germline loops: CDR1 SGDLS, CDR2 YYNGEE. V shed 2 bases and J shed 3 bases, with 15 bases lying between them. The CDR3 sequence is CASSVQARSSYNEQFF. The CDR3 DNA follows: TGTGCCAGCAGCGTCCAGGCGCGGAGCAGCTACAATGAGCAGTTCTTC.

The V and J genes are TRBV4-2 and TRBJ2-3, with D possibly matching TRBD1 (6 bases). The CDR3 has 16 residues. Trimming pared 2 bases from V and 4 bases from J, leaving 16 bases between. Germline V gene lookup returns CDR1 LGHNA and CDR2 YNFKEQ. The CDR3 reads CASSQPLPGEPDTQYF. The DNA for the CDR3 is TGTGCCAGCAGCCAACCCCTTCCAGGGGAGCCAGATACGCAGTATTTT.

V usage is TRBV29-1 and J usage is TRBJ1-2, with no clear D. This CDR3 contains 12 residues. V was pared by 7 bases and J by 5 bases, with 14 bases between. Germline V gene lookup returns CDR1 SQVTM and CDR2 ANQGSEA. The CDR3 DNA reads TGCAGCGCCACTTGGCAGACTTATGGCTACACCTTC. Protein: CSATWQTYGYTF.

This rearrangement joins TRBV13 to TRBJ1-2; 10 nucleotides line up with TRBD1. After removal of 2 bases from V and 4 bases from J, the junction contained 1 base not matched to a gene. This CDR3 spans 14 amino acids. Germline CDR1 PRHDT, CDR2 FYEKMQ (reference sequence). For the CDR3, the DNA is TGTGCCAGCAGCTTATGGGACAGGGGCTATGGCTACACCTTC. Amino acids: CASSLWDRGYGYTF.

V and J are TRBV18 and TRBJ1-5, with D possibly matching TRBD1 (6 bases). The CDR3 runs to 15 residues. The germline gives CDR1 KGHSH, CDR2 LQKENI. Trimming pared 3 bases from V and 7 bases from J, leaving 16 bases between. The DNA for the CDR3 is TGTGCCAGCTCACCCACCGGGGGGGACATCCAGCCCCAGCATTTT. Its protein product is CASSPTGGDIQPQHF.

The chain carries TRBV20-1 and TRBJ2-7; D is uncertain. Trimming took 1 base from V and 0 from J, leaving 10 bases between them. The germline V gene encodes CDR1 DFQATT and CDR2 SNEGSKA (reference sequence). This CDR3 comprises 14 residues. As DNA, the CDR3 is TGCAGTGCTAGAGGTCCTTCCTTCTCCTACGAGCAGTACTTC. This gives the protein CSARGPSFSYEQYF.

The genes are TRBV30 and TRBJ2-1; 11 bases map to TRBD2. Per the germline V gene, CDR1 is GTSNPN and CDR2 is SVGIG (reference sequence). Losses at the gene ends were 3 bases for V and 5 bases for J; bases not matched to a gene: 6. This CDR3 comprises 15 residues. CDR3 sequence: CAWREGLADHNEQFF. DNA for the CDR3: TGTGCCTGGAGAGAGGGACTAGCGGATCACAATGAGCAGTTCTTC.

This sequence joins TRBV6-5 and TRBJ2-3; 12 bases are a match to TRBD2. Unmatched junction bases numbered 4, after V lost 5 bases and J lost 7 bases. The CDR3 sequence is 14 residues long. Germline assignment: CDR1 MNHEY and CDR2 SVGAGI. The CDR3, as DNA: TGTGCCAGCAGTCCCGGGACTAGCGGGTATACGCAGTATTTT. Translated, it gives CASSPGTSGYTQYF.